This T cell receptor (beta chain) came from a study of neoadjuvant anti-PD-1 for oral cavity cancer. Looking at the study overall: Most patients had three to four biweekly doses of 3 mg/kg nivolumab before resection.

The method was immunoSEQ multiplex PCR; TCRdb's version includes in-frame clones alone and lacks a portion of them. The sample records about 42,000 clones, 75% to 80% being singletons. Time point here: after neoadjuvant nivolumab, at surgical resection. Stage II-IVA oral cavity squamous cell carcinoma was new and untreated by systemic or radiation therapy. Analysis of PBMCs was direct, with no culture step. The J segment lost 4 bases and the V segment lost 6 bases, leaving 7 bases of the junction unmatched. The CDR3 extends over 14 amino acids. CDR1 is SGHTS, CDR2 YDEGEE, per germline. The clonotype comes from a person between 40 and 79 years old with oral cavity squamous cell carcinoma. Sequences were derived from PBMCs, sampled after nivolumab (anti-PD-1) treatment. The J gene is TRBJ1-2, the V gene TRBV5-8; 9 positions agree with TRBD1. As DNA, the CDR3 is TGTGCCAGCACCATGCCGACAGGGGGCTATGGCTACACCTTC. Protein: CASTMPTGGYGYTF.